Below, 23 T cell receptor beta chains from the same sample are listed, as sequenced in a study of cytomegalovirus exposure and HLA in healthy donors. The PCR contained 60 Vbeta and 13 Jbeta primers. Using immunoSEQ multiplex PCR, the repertoire was profiled, and TCRdb retains in-frame clones only, with some absent. The sample has under 200,000 clones; over 60% are singletons. Sample: PBMCs. These receptors were collected from a middle-aged man in good health and CMV-seronegative.

This clone was found a few times. J is TRBJ2-3 and V is TRBV18; 10 positions match TRBD2. Germline V gene sequence: CDR1 KGHSH, CDR2 LQKENI. V lost 2 bases to trimming and J lost 1 base; unmatched junction nucleotides: 9. The CDR3 contains 18 residues. CDR3 DNA: TGTGCCAGCTCACCAGCCCTGAGAACTAGCGGGGGCACAGATACGCAGTATTTT. Its translation: CASSPALRTSGGTDTQYF.

This CDR3 reads CASRERGGYNEQFF. In nucleotides, the CDR3 is TGCGCCAGCAGAGAGCGGGGGGGCTACAATGAGCAGTTCTTC. The gene calls are TRBV10-2 and TRBJ2-1; 10 nucleotides agree with TRBD2. The CDR3 is 14 amino acids. V was pared by 6 bases and J by 3 bases, with 2 bases of the junction left unmatched. Germline CDR1 reads WSHSY; CDR2 reads SAAADI.

This clone has only a few counts. Different DNA sequences within this sample yield the same CDR3. The CDR3 bases are TGCGCCAGCAGGGCCGGGACAGGGGTCACGGATACGCAGTATTTT. Translation gives CASRAGTGVTDTQYF. The chain links TRBV5-1 to TRBJ2-3; 10 bases are a match to TRBD1. V trimming: 5 bases; J trimming: 6 bases; junction bases outside the gene matches: 9. CDR1 is SGHRS and CDR2 is YFSETQ in the germline V gene. This CDR3 is built from 15 residues.

The genes are TRBV7-2 and TRBJ1-2; 8 nucleotides agree with TRBD1. The CDR3 length is 16 residues. The ends lost 5 bases at V and 4 bases at J; junction bases unmatched: 12. Germline CDR1 reads SGHTA; CDR2 reads FQGNSA. CDR3 sequence reads: CASSRGQVAMGYGYTF. In nucleotides, the CDR3 is TGTGCCAGCAGCAGGGGACAGGTCGCTATGGGCTATGGCTACACCTTC.

The rearrangement links TRBV27 to TRBJ2-1; 7 bases line up with TRBD2. The CDR3 is made up of 13 amino acids. CDR1 and CDR2 from the germline V gene are MNHEY and SMNVEV (reference sequence). Trimming removed 5 bases from V and 9 bases from J; junction bases left unmatched: 7. CDR3 region: CASSLRTRSEQFF. The DNA of the CDR3 is TGTGCCAGCAGTCTCAGGACTAGATCTGAGCAGTTCTTC.

The J gene is TRBJ1-2, the V gene TRBV7-2, with D maybe TRBD1 (5 bases). The length of the CDR3 is 15 residues. Between the trimmed V and J ends, which lost 5 bases and 0 bases, there was a span of 13 bases. Looked up from germline, CDR1 is SGHTA and CDR2 is FQGNSA. This CDR3 reads CASSPTGGANYGYTF. CDR3 DNA sequence: TGTGCCAGCAGCCCAACGGGGGGAGCTAACTATGGCTACACCTTC. Drawing the rest from reference TRBV7-2 and TRBJ1-2, the complete variable domain is GAGVSQSPSNKVTEKGKDVELRCDPISGHTALYWYRQSLGQGLEFLIYFQGNSAPDKSGLPSDRFSAERTGGSVSTLTIQRTQQEDSAVYLCASSPTGGANYGYTFGSGTRLTVV.

V and J are TRBV27 and TRBJ1-2; D may be TRBD1 (5 bases). The V and J ends lost 6 bases and 4 bases respectively, with 12 bases between them. This CDR3 spans 13 amino acids. Germline V gene sequence: CDR1 MNHEY, CDR2 SMNVEV (reference sequence). CDR3 in amino acids: CASSRRQIYGYTF. The CDR3 DNA sequence: TGTGCCAGCAGCCGGAGACAGATCTATGGCTACACCTTC.

V usage is TRBV18 and J usage is TRBJ1-1; tentatively, D is TRBD1 (6 bases). The V end was cut by 2 bases, the J end by 1 base, with 11 bases between. The CDR3 runs to 15 residues. Per the germline V gene, CDR1 is KGHSH and CDR2 is LQKENI. CDR3 nucleotides: TGTGCCAGCTCACCAGACAGGCTCCGGAACACTGAAGCTTTCTTT. It codes for CASSPDRLRNTEAFF.

The J gene is TRBJ1-4, the V gene TRBV10-3; TRBD1 is a possible D gene (6 bases). CDR1 and CDR2 from the germline V gene are ENHRY and SYGVKD. Deletions cut 10 bases from V and 5 bases from J, with 20 bases between. This CDR3 region has 15 residues. This CDR3 reads CATSPGDMKNEKLFF. The CDR3 DNA sequence: TGTGCCACCTCGCCAGGGGATATGAAGAATGAAAAACTGTTTTTT.

The V call is TRBV7-6, the J call TRBJ1-1, with TRBD1 matching 9 bases. The CDR3 runs 15 residues. With 4 bases clipped from V and 4 bases from J, the junction kept 7 bases outside the gene matches. From germline, CDR1 is SGHVS and CDR2 FNYEAQ. CDR3 sequence (DNA): TGTGCCAGCAGCTCTAACAGGGGGCGGGGCACTGAAGCTTTCTTT. Amino acids: CASSSNRGRGTEAFF.

The gene calls are TRBV18 and TRBJ2-1, with a weak D call TRBD1 (6 bases). There are 15 residues in the CDR3. V shed 3 bases and J shed 7 bases, with 16 bases lying between them. The germline V gene has CDR1 KGHSH and CDR2 LQKENI. The CDR3 reads CASSPSATGQNEQFF. As DNA, the CDR3 is TGTGCCAGCTCACCCAGCGCCACAGGGCAAAATGAGCAGTTCTTC.

This chain joins TRBV7-9 and TRBJ2-5, with a possible D match to TRBD2 (5 bases). Per germline, CDR1 SEHNR and CDR2 FQNEAQ (reference sequence). With 5 bases removed from V and 0 bases from J, the gap between germline ends came to 13 bases. The CDR3 runs to 15 residues. The chain's CDR3 is CASSVDPGYQETQYF. In nucleotides, the CDR3 is TGTGCCAGCAGCGTCGACCCGGGGTACCAAGAGACCCAGTACTTC.

This clone was recorded a few times. The chain combines TRBV5-1 with TRBJ2-7; 8 bases line up with TRBD2. With 0 bases clipped from V and 3 bases from J, the junction kept 5 bases outside the gene matches. The CDR3 is 15 amino acids. Per the germline V gene, CDR1 is SGHRS and CDR2 is YFSETQ. In DNA form, the CDR3 reads TGCGCCAGCAGCTTGGTGCCTAGCGGGCGCTACGAGCAGTACTTC. Translating it yields CASSLVPSGRYEQYF.

The chain recombines TRBV6-4 with TRBJ1-6; TRBD1 agrees at 9 bases. V dropped 3 bases and J dropped 9; count of bases not matched to a gene: 0. CDR3 length: 13 amino acids. Germline V CDR1 and CDR2: MRHNA, SNTAGT. The CDR3 protein is CASSETGGSPLHF. CDR3 in DNA: TGTGCCAGCAGTGAGACAGGGGGTTCACCCCTCCACTTT.

The V gene is TRBV6-1, the J gene TRBJ2-7; a possible D gene is TRBD1 (5 bases). This CDR3 spans 12 amino acids. Looked up from germline, CDR1 is MNHNS and CDR2 is SASEGT. The germline V and J ends were trimmed by 5 bases and 3 bases, with 8 bases remaining between them. The CDR3 is CASSRQIYEQYF. The DNA of the CDR3 is TGTGCCAGCAGTCGACAGATCTACGAGCAGTACTTC.

This sequence joins TRBV7-2 and TRBJ2-5; D uncertain. CDR3 size: 11 residues. The germline CDR1 and CDR2 sequences are SGHTA and FQGNSA. Trimming cost V 5 bases and J 5 bases, with 6 bases left between them. In DNA form, the CDR3 reads TGTGCCAGCAGCCCGTTCGAGACCCAGTACTTC. This sequence encodes CASSPFETQYF.

The gene calls are TRBV7-8 and TRBJ1-4, with D possibly matching TRBD1 (6 bases). Germline CDR1 reads SGHVS; CDR2 reads FQNEAQ. This CDR3 is 16 amino acids long. V lost 3 bases and J 2 bases, leaving 13 bases between the germline ends. CDR3 sequence (DNA): TGTGCCAGCAGCTTGGGGGGCGGGAGGACTAATGAAAAACTGTTTTTT. Translated, it gives CASSLGGGRTNEKLFF.

Only one count was recorded for this clone. This rearrangement joins TRBV6-5 to TRBJ1-5; 8 bases agree with TRBD1. The trim removed 10 bases at V and 3 bases at J, leaving 8 bases unmatched. The CDR3 covers 14 residues. Germline CDR1 reads MNHEY; CDR2 reads SVGAGI. CDR3 in amino acids: CATRQGINNQPQHF. CDR3 coding DNA: TGTGCCACCCGACAGGGGATAAACAATCAGCCCCAGCATTTT.

The V gene is TRBV6-1, the J gene TRBJ2-1; TRBD1 might be the D (7 bases). The CDR3 length is 15 residues. Germline CDR1 is MNHNS and CDR2 is SASEGT. V was trimmed by 8 bases and J by 4 bases, leaving 18 bases between them. CDR3 in amino acids: CASAQGGRGYNEQFF. Written as DNA, the CDR3 is TGTGCCAGCGCCCAGGGGGGCCGCGGATACAATGAGCAGTTCTTC.

As regards this clone: A read error may produce the germline difference seen at one junction end. The chain joins TRBV30 to TRBJ1-1; 7 bases line up with TRBD1. Germline V gives CDR1 GTSNPN, CDR2 SVGIG (reference sequence). The CDR3 runs 15 residues. The CDR3 sequence is CAWSDPFRGVTEVFF. The CDR3 DNA is TGTGCCTGGAGTGACCCGTTCAGGGGGGTCACTGAAGTTTTCTTT.

This chain joins TRBV7-2 and TRBJ1-1; D may be TRBD1 (5 bases). The germline V gene encodes CDR1 SGHTA and CDR2 FQGNSA. The V gene lost 5 bases and the J gene lost 5 bases, with 21 bases spanning the gap. The CDR3 is 16 residues long. Here the CDR3 reads CASSPADRVLGTEAFF. As DNA, the CDR3 is TGTGCCAGCAGCCCTGCCGACAGAGTTCTGGGTACTGAAGCTTTCTTT.

This clone has just a few counts. This rearrangement joins TRBV4-1 to TRBJ2-3, with D possibly being TRBD2 (7 bases). From germline, CDR1 is MGHRA and CDR2 YSYEKL. CDR3 size: 16 residues. Trimming stripped 1 base from V and 4 bases from J, with 15 bases between. The CDR3 spells CASSQVRGASADTQYF. CDR3 sequence (DNA): TGCGCCAGCAGCCAAGTTCGGGGGGCGTCAGCAGATACGCAGTATTTT.

The V and J genes are TRBV30 and TRBJ2-1; D is unresolved. The ends were cut back, 1 base at V and 6 bases at J, with 4 bases in the middle. Germline V CDR1 and CDR2: GTSNPN, SVGIG (reference sequence). The CDR3 covers 11 residues. The CDR3 nucleotides read TGTGCCTGGAGTGGAGGCAATGAGCAGTTCTTC. The encoded protein is CAWSGGNEQFF.